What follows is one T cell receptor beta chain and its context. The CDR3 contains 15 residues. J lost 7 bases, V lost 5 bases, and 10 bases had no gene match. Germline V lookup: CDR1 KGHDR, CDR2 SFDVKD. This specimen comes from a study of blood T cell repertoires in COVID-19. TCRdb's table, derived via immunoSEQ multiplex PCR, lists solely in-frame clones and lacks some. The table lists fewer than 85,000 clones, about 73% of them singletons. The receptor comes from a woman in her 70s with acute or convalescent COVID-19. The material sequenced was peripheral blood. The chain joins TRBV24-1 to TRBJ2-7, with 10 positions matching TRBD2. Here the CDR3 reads CATSGGTSGKREQYF. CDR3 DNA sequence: TGTGCCACCAGTGGGGGCACTAGCGGGAAACGGGAGCAGTACTTC.